This is a list of T cell receptor beta chains from one sample in a study of blood T cell repertoires in COVID-19. TCRdb keeps only in-frame clones here, not all; method: immunoSEQ multiplex PCR. The table includes approximately 250,000 clones, 88% detected once. What was sequenced was PBMCs or T cells enriched from blood (not recorded which). Every receptor here comes from a woman aged 35 to 49 with acute COVID-19. Each CDR3 is given with its conserved first and last residue. The D gene is left open where the match is weak. Rows may omit the clone size; those that give it use once, few, many or a size class.

TGTGCCAGCAGTTTGGTTAGTGGGGACACCCATTCTCCTGGGGCCAACGTCCTGACTTTC,CASSLVSGDTHSPGANVLTF,TRBJ2-6,NA,NA,TRBV28
TGTGCCAGCAGCGGTTATTCCCCGACTAGCGGGCTGAGCACAGATACGCAGTATTTT,CASSGYSPTSGLSTDTQYF,TRBJ2-3,TRBD2,NA,TRBV7-2
TGTGCCAGTAGTTCAACCCCCGGGATAGCGGACTACTCCTACGAGCAGTACTTC,CASSSTPGIADYSYEQYF,TRBJ2-7,NA,NA,TRBV19
TGCGCCAGCAGTCGGGACAGACTTACCGGGGAGCTGTTTTTT,CASSRDRLTGELFF,TRBJ2-2,TRBD1,few,TRBV10-1
TGTGCCAGCAGCTTAAACAGGGGGGGAAATTCACCCCTCCACTTT,CASSLNRGGNSPLHF,TRBJ1-6,TRBD1,many,TRBV7-2
TGTGCCAGCAGTGAAGGACTAGCGGTCTACTACGAGCAGTACTTC,CASSEGLAVYYEQYF,TRBJ2-7,TRBD2,few,TRBV6-1
TGCGCCAGCAGCTTAATCGCTGCTAGCGGGAGGGCCCAGAATGAGCAGTTCTTC,CASSLIAASGRAQNEQFF,TRBJ2-1,TRBD2,NA,TRBV5-1
TGTGCCAGCAGCCCGGGACAGGGGATTGAGACCCAGTACTTC,CASSPGQGIETQYF,TRBJ2-5,TRBD1,once,TRBV2
TGTGCCAGCAGCCGTAATCCTACGCTGGTTCGCTACACCTTC,CASSRNPTLVRYTF,TRBJ1-2,NA,NA,TRBV28
TGTGCCAGTAGTTTGCCAGCACGACAGACGCTTAGCAATCAGCCCCAGCATTTT,CASSLPARQTLSNQPQHF,TRBJ1-5,NA,NA,TRBV19
TGTGCCAGCAGTCCGCGGCAGGGGATGTTCGAAAAACTGTTTTTT,CASSPRQGMFEKLFF,TRBJ1-4,NA,NA,TRBV2
TGTGCCAGCAGTCTCTACAGGGGAGCTAACTATGGCTACACCTTC,CASSLYRGANYGYTF,TRBJ1-2,TRBD1,many,TRBV27